The rows below give T cell receptor beta chains drawn from one sample of a study of CD8 T cells in Susac syndrome. TCRdb recomputed calls from the immunoSEQ multiplex PCR reads with MiXCR, one row per CDR3 protein. The repertoire holds some 200,000 distinct CDR3 sequences, with about 94% as singletons. Sequencing was done on a sample of CD4+ T cells from PBMCs. These receptors were obtained from a human donor with Susac syndrome. Each CDR3 is given with its conserved first and last residue. D genes are given only for firm matches. Clone size is given for some rows only: seen once, a few or many times, or a class if the clone is expanded.

J: TRBJ2-1
size: NA
D: TRBD2
V: TRBV20-1
DNA: TGCAGTGCGCCGGACCTAGCGGCCAACTACAATGAGCAGTTCTTC
CDR3: CSAPDLAANYNEQFF

J: TRBJ1-6
size: NA
D: NA
V: TRBV23-1
DNA: TGCGCCAGCAGCCTAAATGGGATCTCGGCGGGTAATTCACCCCTCCACTTT
CDR3: CASSLNGISAGNSPLHF

J: TRBJ2-1
size: NA
D: NA
V: TRBV7-2
DNA: TGTGCCAGCAGCTCCCTAGGAGGCCCGACCAATGAGCAGTTCTTC
CDR3: CASSSLGGPTNEQFF

J: TRBJ2-7
size: NA
D: NA
V: TRBV29-1
DNA: TGCAGCGTTGCTATTCCCCGTTCCTACGAGCAGTACTTC
CDR3: CSVAIPRSYEQYF

J: TRBJ1-2
size: NA
D: NA
V: TRBV28
DNA: TGTGCCAGCAGTCCCTGGAACTATGGCTACACCTTC
CDR3: CASSPWNYGYTF

J: TRBJ1-1
size: NA
D: TRBD1
V: TRBV5-8
DNA: TGTGCCAGCAGCTTGGTTCAGGGGGCGATGACTGAAGCTTTCTTT
CDR3: CASSLVQGAMTEAFF

J: TRBJ1-5
size: NA
D: NA
V: TRBV20-1
DNA: TGCAGTGCTAGGGAAAGAGGAAGCCCGAAGTATAGCAATCAGCCCCAGCATTTT
CDR3: CSARERGSPKYSNQPQHF

J: TRBJ1-2
size: NA
D: TRBD1
V: TRBV12-3/TRBV12-4
DNA: TGTGCCAGCAGTACATCTTTAGGACAGGGACCCTATGGCTACACCTTC
CDR3: CASSTSLGQGPYGYTF

J: TRBJ2-5
size: NA
D: TRBD1
V: TRBV7-7
DNA: TGTGCCAGCAGCCGGGACAGGGGAAATCAAGAGACCCAGTACTTC
CDR3: CASSRDRGNQETQYF

J: TRBJ2-1
size: NA
D: TRBD2
V: TRBV24-1
DNA: TGTGCCACCAGTGGGCAAGCGGGGGGGTACAATGAGCAGTTCTTC
CDR3: CATSGQAGGYNEQFF

J: TRBJ1-2
size: NA
D: NA
V: TRBV7-2
DNA: TGTGCCAGCAGCCCGGACAGAAAGGACTATGGCTACACCTTC
CDR3: CASSPDRKDYGYTF

J: TRBJ2-2
size: NA
D: TRBD2
V: TRBV7-9
DNA: TGTGCCAGCAGCCATCCGACTAGCGGAAACACCGGGGAGCTGTTTTTT
CDR3: CASSHPTSGNTGELFF

J: TRBJ2-1
size: NA
D: TRBD2
V: TRBV7-9
DNA: TGTGCCAGCAGCGAGGGACTAGCGGGGGGTTCCTACAATGAGCAGTTCTTC
CDR3: CASSEGLAGGSYNEQFF

J: TRBJ2-7
size: NA
D: NA
V: TRBV6-5
DNA: TGTGCCAGCTCCAAGAACTACGAGCAGTACTTC
CDR3: CASSKNYEQYF

J: TRBJ1-5
size: NA
D: NA
V: TRBV28
DNA: TGTGCCAGCAGAGACCTGCGCGGCCCCCGCAGGGTTAGCAATCAGCCCCAGCATTTT
CDR3: CASRDLRGPRRVSNQPQHF

J: TRBJ1-2
size: NA
D: NA
V: TRBV4-3
DNA: TGCGCCAGCAGCCAAGCAGTCGGGGGTTTCGGCTATGGCTACACCTTC
CDR3: CASSQAVGGFGYGYTF

J: TRBJ2-7
size: few
D: TRBD1
V: TRBV29-1
DNA: TGCAGCGCCCGCCGGGACAGGGCCTACGAGCAGTACTTC
CDR3: CSARRDRAYEQYF

J: TRBJ1-4
size: NA
D: NA
V: TRBV5-6
DNA: TGTGCCAGCAGCTTTAAGGAAAAACTGTTTTTT
CDR3: CASSFKEKLFF

J: TRBJ2-7
size: NA
D: NA
V: TRBV20-1
DNA: TGCAGTGCCGCCCCGCTGGGGAATCGGAACGAGCAGTACTTC
CDR3: CSAAPLGNRNEQYF

J: TRBJ2-7
size: once
D: NA
V: TRBV12-3/TRBV12-4
DNA: TGTGCCAGCAGGGGATTAACCTACGAGCAGTACTTC
CDR3: CASRGLTYEQYF

J: TRBJ2-3
size: NA
D: NA
V: TRBV29-1
DNA: TGCAGCGTTGGCCTGACGGCGGTAAGAGTGGATACGCAGTATTTT
CDR3: CSVGLTAVRVDTQYF

J: TRBJ2-1
size: NA
D: TRBD1
V: TRBV6-2/TRBV6-3
DNA: TGTGCCAGTACCGGGACAGGGCGAAATGAGCAGTTCTTC
CDR3: CASTGTGRNEQFF